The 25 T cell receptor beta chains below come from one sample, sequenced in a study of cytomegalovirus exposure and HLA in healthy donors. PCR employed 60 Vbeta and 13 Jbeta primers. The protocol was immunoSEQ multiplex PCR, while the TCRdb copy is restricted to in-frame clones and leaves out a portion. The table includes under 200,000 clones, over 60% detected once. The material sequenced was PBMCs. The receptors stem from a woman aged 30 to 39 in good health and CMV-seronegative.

The CDR3 protein is CASSLGSDRGEQYF. In nucleotides, the CDR3 is TGTGCCAGCAGCCTGGGGTCAGATAGGGGCGAGCAGTACTTC. The chain carries TRBV7-2 and TRBJ2-7; tentatively, D is TRBD1 (5 bases). Germline values: CDR1 SGHTA, CDR2 FQGNSA. This CDR3 has 14 amino acids. Trimming pared 5 bases from V and 6 bases from J, leaving 17 bases between.

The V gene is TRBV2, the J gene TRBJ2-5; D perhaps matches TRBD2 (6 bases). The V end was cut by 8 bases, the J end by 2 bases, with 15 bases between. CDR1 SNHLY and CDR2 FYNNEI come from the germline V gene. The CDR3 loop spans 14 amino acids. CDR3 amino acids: CASGTGTEQETQYF. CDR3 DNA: TGTGCCAGCGGTACCGGGACTGAACAAGAGACCCAGTACTTC.

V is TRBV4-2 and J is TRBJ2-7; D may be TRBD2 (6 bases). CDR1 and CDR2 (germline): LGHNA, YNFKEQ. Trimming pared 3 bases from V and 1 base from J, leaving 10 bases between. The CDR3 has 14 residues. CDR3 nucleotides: TGTGCCAGCAGCCAGGACTACATATCCTACGAGCAGTACTTC. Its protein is CASSQDYISYEQYF.

CDR3 in DNA: TGCGCCAGCAGCCACTTACTATATGAGCAGTTCTTC. Its translation: CASSHLLYEQFF. The rearrangement joins TRBV10-1 to TRBJ2-1; D gene uncertain. CDR3 size: 12 residues. The germline gives CDR1 WNHNN, CDR2 SYGVQD (reference sequence). Trimming pared 6 bases from V and 8 bases from J, leaving 11 bases between.

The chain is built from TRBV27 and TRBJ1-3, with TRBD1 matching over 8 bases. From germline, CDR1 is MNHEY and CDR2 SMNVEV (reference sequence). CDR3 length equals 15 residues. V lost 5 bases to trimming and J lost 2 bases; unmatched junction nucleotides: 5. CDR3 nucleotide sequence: TGTGCCAGCAGTCGTGACAGGGGCCCTGGAAACACCATATATTTT. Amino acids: CASSRDRGPGNTIYF.

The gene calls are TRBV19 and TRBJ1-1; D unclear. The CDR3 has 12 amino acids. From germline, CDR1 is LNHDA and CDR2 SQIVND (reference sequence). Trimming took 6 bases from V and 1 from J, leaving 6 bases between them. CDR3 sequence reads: CASRAGNTEAFF. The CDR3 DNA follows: TGTGCCAGTAGGGCGGGGAACACTGAAGCTTTCTTT.

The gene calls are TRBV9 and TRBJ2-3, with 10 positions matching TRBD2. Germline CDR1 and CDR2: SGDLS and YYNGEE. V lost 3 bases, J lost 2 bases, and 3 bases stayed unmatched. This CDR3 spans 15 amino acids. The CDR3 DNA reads TGTGCCAGCAGCGCTAGCGGGAGTGACACAGATACGCAGTATTTT. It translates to CASSASGSDTDTQYF.

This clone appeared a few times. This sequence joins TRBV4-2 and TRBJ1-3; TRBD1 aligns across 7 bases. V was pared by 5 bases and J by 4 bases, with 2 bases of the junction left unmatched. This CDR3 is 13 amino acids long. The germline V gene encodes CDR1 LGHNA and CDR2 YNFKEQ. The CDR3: CASSTDRGNTIYF. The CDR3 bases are TGTGCCAGCAGCACGGACAGGGGAAACACCATATATTTT.

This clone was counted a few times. In DNA, the CDR3 is TGTGCCAGCAGTTTATCCTTTCAAGAGACCCAGTACTTC. Translation gives CASSLSFQETQYF. The rearrangement links TRBV27 to TRBJ2-5; D gene uncertain. CDR3 length equals 13 residues. Germline loops: CDR1 MNHEY, CDR2 SMNVEV (reference sequence). Between the trimmed V and J ends, which lost 0 bases and 2 bases, there was a span of 4 bases.

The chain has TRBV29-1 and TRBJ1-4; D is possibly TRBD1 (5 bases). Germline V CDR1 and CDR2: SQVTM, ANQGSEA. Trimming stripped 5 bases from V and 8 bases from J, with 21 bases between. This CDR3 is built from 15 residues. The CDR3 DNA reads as TGCAGCGTTCTCCGCGGGGGGGGGTCTGGGGAAAAACTGTTTTTT. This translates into CSVLRGGGSGEKLFF.

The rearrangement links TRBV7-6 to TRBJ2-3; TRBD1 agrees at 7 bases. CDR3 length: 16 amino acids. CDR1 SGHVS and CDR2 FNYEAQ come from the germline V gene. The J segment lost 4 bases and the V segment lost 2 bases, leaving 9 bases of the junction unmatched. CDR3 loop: CASSLQRGRGPDTQYF. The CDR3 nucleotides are TGTGCCAGCAGCTTACAGAGGGGTAGGGGGCCAGATACGCAGTATTTT.

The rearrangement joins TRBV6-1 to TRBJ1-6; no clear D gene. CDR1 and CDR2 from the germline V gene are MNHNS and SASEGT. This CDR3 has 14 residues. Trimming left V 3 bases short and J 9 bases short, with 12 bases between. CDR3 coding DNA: TGTGCCAGCAGTGAGAGGGCTGGTGGTTCACCCCTCCACTTT. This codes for CASSERAGGSPLHF.

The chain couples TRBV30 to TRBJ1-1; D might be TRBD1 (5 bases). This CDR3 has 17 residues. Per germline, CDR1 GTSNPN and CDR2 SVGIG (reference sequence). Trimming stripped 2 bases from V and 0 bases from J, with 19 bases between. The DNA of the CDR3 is TGTGCCTGGAGTTCTCCTCCGGGGGAGGACTTGAACACTGAAGCTTTCTTT. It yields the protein CAWSSPPGEDLNTEAFF.

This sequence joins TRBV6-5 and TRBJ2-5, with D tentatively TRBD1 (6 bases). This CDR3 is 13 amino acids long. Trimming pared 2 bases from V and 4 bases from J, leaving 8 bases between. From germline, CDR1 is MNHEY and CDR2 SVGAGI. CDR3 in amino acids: CASSYEGGETQYF. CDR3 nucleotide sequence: TGTGCCAGCAGTTACGAAGGGGGAGAGACCCAGTACTTC.

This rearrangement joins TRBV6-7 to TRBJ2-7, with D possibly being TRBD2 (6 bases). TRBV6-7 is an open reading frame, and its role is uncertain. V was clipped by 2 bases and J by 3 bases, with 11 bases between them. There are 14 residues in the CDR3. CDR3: CASSYMGLYYEQYF. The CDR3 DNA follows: TGTGCCAGCAGTTACATGGGACTCTACTACGAGCAGTACTTC.

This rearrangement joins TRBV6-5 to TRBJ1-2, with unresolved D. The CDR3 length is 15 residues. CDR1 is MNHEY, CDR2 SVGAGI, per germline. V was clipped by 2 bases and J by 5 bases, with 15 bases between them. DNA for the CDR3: TGTGCCAGCAGTTACGGAGGCAGTGACCAATATGGCTACACCTTC. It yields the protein CASSYGGSDQYGYTF.

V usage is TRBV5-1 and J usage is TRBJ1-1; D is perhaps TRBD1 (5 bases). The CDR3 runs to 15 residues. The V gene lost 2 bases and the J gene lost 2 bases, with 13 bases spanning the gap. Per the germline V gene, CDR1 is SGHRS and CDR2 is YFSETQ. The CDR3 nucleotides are TGCGCCAGCAGCTTAGCGGGACTCGTCAACACTGAAGCTTTCTTT. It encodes CASSLAGLVNTEAFF.

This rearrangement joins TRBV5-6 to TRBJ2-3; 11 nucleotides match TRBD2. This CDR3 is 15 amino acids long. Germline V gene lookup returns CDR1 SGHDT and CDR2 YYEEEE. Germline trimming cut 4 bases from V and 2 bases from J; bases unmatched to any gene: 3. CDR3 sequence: CASSISGRDTDTQYF. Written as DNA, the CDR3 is TGTGCCAGCAGCATTAGCGGGAGGGACACAGATACGCAGTATTTT.

CDR3 sequence reads: CASSLFSGGRPYEQYF. CDR3 sequence (DNA): TGTGCCAGCAGTTTATTTAGCGGGGGGCGGCCCTACGAGCAGTACTTC. The rearrangement uses TRBV28 and TRBJ2-7, with 10 bases aligning to TRBD2. Germline V CDR1 and CDR2: MDHEN, SYDVKM. The CDR3 consists of 16 residues. With 1 base clipped from V and 2 bases from J, the junction kept 5 bases outside the gene matches.

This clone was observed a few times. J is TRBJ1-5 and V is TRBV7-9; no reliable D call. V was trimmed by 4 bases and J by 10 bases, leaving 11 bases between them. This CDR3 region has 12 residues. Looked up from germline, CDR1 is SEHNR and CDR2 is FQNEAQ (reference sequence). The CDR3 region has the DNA TGTGCCAGCAGCTCCTTTGAGGGTCCCCAGCATTTT. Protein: CASSSFEGPQHF. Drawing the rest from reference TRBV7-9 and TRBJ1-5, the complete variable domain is DTGVSQNPRHKITKRGQNVTFRCDPISEHNRLYWYRQTLGQGPEFLTYFQNEAQLEKSRLLSDRFSAERPKGSFSTLEIQRTEQGDSAMYLCASSSFEGPQHFGDGTRLSIL.

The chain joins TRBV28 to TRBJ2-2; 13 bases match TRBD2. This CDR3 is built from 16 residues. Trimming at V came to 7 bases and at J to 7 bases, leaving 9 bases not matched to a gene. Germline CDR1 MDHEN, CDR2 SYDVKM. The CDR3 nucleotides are TGTGCCAGCACCCAAGGACTAGCGGGAGCTGGCGGGGAGCTGTTTTTT. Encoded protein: CASTQGLAGAGGELFF.

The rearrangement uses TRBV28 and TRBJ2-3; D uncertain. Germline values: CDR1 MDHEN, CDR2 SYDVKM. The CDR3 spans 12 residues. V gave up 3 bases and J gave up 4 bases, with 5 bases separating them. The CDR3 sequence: CASSFPADTQYF. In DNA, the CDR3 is TGTGCCAGCAGTTTCCCCGCAGATACGCAGTATTTT.

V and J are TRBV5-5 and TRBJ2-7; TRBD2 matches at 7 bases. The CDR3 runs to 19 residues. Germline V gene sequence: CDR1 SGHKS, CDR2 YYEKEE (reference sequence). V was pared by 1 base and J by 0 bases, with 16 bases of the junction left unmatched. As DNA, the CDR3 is TGTGCCAGCAGCTTGCAGGTCGGCGGGGGACTACCGAGCTCCTACGAGCAGTACTTC. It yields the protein CASSLQVGGGLPSSYEQYF.

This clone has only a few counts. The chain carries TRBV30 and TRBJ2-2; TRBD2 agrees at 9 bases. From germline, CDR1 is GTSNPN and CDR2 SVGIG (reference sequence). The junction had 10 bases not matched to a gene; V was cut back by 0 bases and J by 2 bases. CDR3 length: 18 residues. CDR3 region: CAWSVVFGAGGNTGELFF. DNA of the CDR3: TGTGCCTGGAGTGTAGTATTCGGAGCGGGAGGAAACACCGGGGAGCTGTTTTTT.

CDR3 region: CSAMTGVAGNTIYF. CDR3 bases: TGCAGCGCCATGACAGGGGTAGCTGGAAACACCATATATTTT. V is TRBV29-1 and J is TRBJ1-3, with 8 positions matching TRBD1. The CDR3 covers 14 residues. Per the germline V gene, CDR1 is SQVTM and CDR2 is ANQGSEA. Trimming at V came to 7 bases and at J to 2 bases, leaving 7 bases not matched to a gene.